The T cell receptor beta chain under discussion was sequenced for a study of cytomegalovirus exposure and HLA in healthy donors. Broader study findings: In a later analysis, HLA-associated beta chains showed higher expansion and lower generation probabilities than comparable chains. Many donors shared some public TCRs, even though most TCR sequences were rare. Presence/absence results assume similar sequencing depth per donor, which may not hold.

In the case of this clone: Its matching antigen is unknown.

Germline loops: CDR1 SGHAT, CDR2 FQNNGV. V lost 0 bases, J lost 4 bases, and 25 bases lay in between. This CDR3 is built from 19 residues. The PCR employed 60 Vbeta primers together with 13 Jbeta primers. Repertoires were generated with immunoSEQ multiplex PCR, while TCRdb's copy carries only in-frame clones and drops some. Found here are about 140,000 clones, around 79% of them singletons; the top ten hold roughly 3.7%. J is TRBJ2-7 and V is TRBV11-2; perhaps TRBD2 as D (7 bases). This sequence originates from a male donor in good health and CMV-seronegative. The material sequenced was PBMCs. CDR3 region: CASSLDLGWGGGRQYEQYF. DNA of the CDR3: TGTGCCAGCAGCTTAGATCTCGGTTGGGGGGGCGGCCGACAGTACGAGCAGTACTTC.